This T cell receptor (beta chain) was profiled in a study of blood T cells in healthy people across ages. Per the germline V gene, CDR1 is SNHLY and CDR2 is FYNNEI. V dropped 8 bases and J dropped 5 bases, with 15 bases sitting between them. CDR3 length: 13 residues. Study results and limitations: Unsorted PBMCs blocked a conclusive comparison of naive and antigen-experienced cells. Naive T cell percentage showed a strong correlation with TCR beta diversity.

A minimum of 7 million PBMCs was isolated per sample. This clonotype was seen a few times. Its specificity is unknown. Primers used in a second PCR of roughly 6 to 12 cycles were a sample-barcoded 5' primer and a J-beta primer mix. Using its own MiXCR run on the 5' RACE reads, TCRdb lists one record per CDR3 protein. Here the sample spans roughly 2 million distinct CDR3 sequences, around half being singletons. The J gene is TRBJ2-5, the V gene TRBV2; unclear D gene. Material for sequencing was blood. The receptor was derived from a woman in her thirties or forties in good health. The CDR3 sequence is CASGRISGETQYF. CDR3 DNA: TGTGCCAGCGGCAGGATCTCCGGGGAGACCCAGTACTTC.